A single sample gave rise to the 8 T cell receptor beta chains below, sequenced in a study of PD-1 blockade in mismatch repair-deficient tumors. Using immunoSEQ multiplex PCR, the repertoire was profiled, and TCRdb retains in-frame clones only, with some absent. The sample yields tens of thousands of clones, over 75% seen once. This specimen consisted of peripheral blood, obtained 12 weeks after starting pembrolizumab. Receptors originate from an adult with mismatch repair-deficient cancer.

The chain uses TRBV29-1 and TRBJ1-2; D may be TRBD1 (6 bases). CDR3 length: 13 amino acids. The germline CDR1 and CDR2 sequences are SQVTM and ANQGSEA. V was cut by 7 bases and J by 0 bases, with 12 bases left in between. This chain's CDR3 is CSAGQPTNYGYTF. CDR3 in DNA: TGCAGCGCCGGACAGCCGACTAACTATGGCTACACCTTC.

This clone was observed once. The chain is built from TRBV7-3 and TRBJ1-3, with a weak D call TRBD1 (6 bases). Germline assignment: CDR1 SGHTA and CDR2 FQGTGA. The CDR3 consists of 16 residues. The ends were cut back, 5 bases at V and 0 bases at J, with 14 bases in the middle. CDR3 protein: CASSLGGSPSGNTIYF. In DNA form, the CDR3 reads TGTGCCAGCAGCCTAGGGGGGAGCCCCTCTGGAAACACCATATATTTT.

This sequence joins TRBV27 and TRBJ2-1, with D possibly TRBD1 on 5 matching bases. Germline CDR1 reads MNHEY; CDR2 reads SMNVEV (reference sequence). With 6 bases removed from V and 0 bases from J, the gap between germline ends came to 12 bases. The CDR3 runs to 15 residues. The CDR3 region is CASSRQPDSYNEQFF. Here the CDR3 DNA reads TGTGCCAGCAGCCGACAGCCTGACTCCTACAATGAGCAGTTCTTC.

The V call is TRBV18, the J call TRBJ2-2, with D uncertain. Germline V CDR1 and CDR2: KGHSH, LQKENI. V dropped 3 bases and J dropped 4 bases, with 15 bases sitting between them. CDR3 length: 16 amino acids. CDR3 residues: CASSPNNAESTGELFF. In DNA, the CDR3 is TGTGCCAGCTCACCGAATAATGCCGAAAGCACCGGGGAGCTGTTTTTT.

The rearrangement joins TRBV5-4 to TRBJ2-2; D gene uncertain. Germline CDR1 is SGHNT and CDR2 is YYREEE (reference sequence). CDR3 length equals 14 residues. Trimming removed 3 bases at V and 5 bases at J, with 11 bases between. The CDR3 nucleotides read TGTGCCAGCAGCTCGAAGAGCCGGACCGGGGAGCTGTTTTTT. Translated, it gives CASSSKSRTGELFF.

This sequence joins TRBV19 and TRBJ2-2, with no clear D. The CDR3 spans 16 residues. V lost 3 bases and J 0 bases, leaving 11 bases between the germline ends. CDR1 and CDR2 (germline): LNHDA, SQIVND (reference sequence). CDR3 in DNA: TGTGCCAGTAGTATGGGCCAAGACGCGAACACCGGGGAGCTGTTTTTT. Amino acids: CASSMGQDANTGELFF.

V usage is TRBV7-9 and J usage is TRBJ1-4; possibly TRBD1 for D (5 bases). The germline V gene encodes CDR1 SEHNR and CDR2 FQNEAQ (reference sequence). Trimming left V 4 bases short and J 8 bases short, with 14 bases between. There are 14 residues in the CDR3. CDR3 amino acids: CASSYAGEGEKLFF. The CDR3 nucleotides read TGTGCCAGCAGCTACGCCGGCGAGGGGGAAAAACTGTTTTTT.

CDR3 sequence (DNA): TGTGCCAGCAGTGGCGTCAGTAGCAATCAGCCCCAGCATTTT. It encodes CASSGVSSNQPQHF. V gene TRBV6-5 combines with J gene TRBJ1-5; no definite D call. Germline CDR1 reads MNHEY; CDR2 reads SVGAGI. The ends were cut back, 5 bases at V and 0 bases at J, with 8 bases in the middle. This CDR3 comprises 14 residues.